The sequence of this T cell receptor (beta chain) was determined in a study of blood T cells in healthy people across ages. This clonotype was found a few times. Primed by a sample-barcoded 5' primer and a J-beta primer mix, a second PCR proceeded for about 6 to 11 cycles. TCRdb reanalysed the 5' RACE reads using MiXCR and keeps one entry per CDR3 protein. The sample shows around 710,000 distinct CDR3 sequences, 40% to 45% of them seen only once. The sequenced material came from blood. This receptor was taken from a woman in her fifties or sixties in good health.

The CDR3 sequence is CASSPRSTGELFF. CDR3 bases: TGTGCCAGCAGTCCCCGTTCCACCGGGGAGCTGTTTTTT. V gene TRBV7-9 combines with J gene TRBJ2-2; D is ambiguous. Trimming stripped 6 bases from V and 4 bases from J, with 9 bases between. The germline gives CDR1 SEHNR, CDR2 FQNEAQ (reference sequence). The CDR3 is 13 amino acids.